These 27 T cell receptor beta chains came from one sample sequenced in a study of blood T cell repertoires in COVID-19. Measured with immunoSEQ multiplex PCR; TCRdb has only the in-frame clones, and not every one. The table has about 240,000 clones, roughly 80% seen once. The sample comprised peripheral blood. The receptors come from a young woman with acute or convalescent COVID-19.

This rearrangement joins TRBV11-3 to TRBJ2-1; 7 nucleotides line up with TRBD2. V lost 5 bases and J lost 7; bases outside the gene matches: 8. CDR3 size: 14 residues. Germline CDR1 reads SGHNT; CDR2 reads YENEEA. CDR3 nucleotides: TGTGCCAGCAGCGCTAGCGGCCGAAAGAATGAGCAGTTCTTC. This codes for CASSASGRKNEQFF.

This clone has a handful of counts. Here the CDR3 reads CASSLSQGSYNEQFF. For the CDR3, the DNA is TGTGCCAGCAGCTTGTCACAGGGCTCCTACAATGAGCAGTTCTTC. The rearrangement uses TRBV5-4 and TRBJ2-1; tentative D call: TRBD1 (6 bases). The CDR3 length is 15 residues. V lost 1 base to trimming and J lost 0 bases, with 8 bases between them. Germline V gene lookup returns CDR1 SGHNT and CDR2 YYREEE (reference sequence).

This chain uses TRBV5-6 with TRBJ2-5; 10 bases align to TRBD2. The CDR3 extends over 17 amino acids. Per germline, CDR1 SGHDT and CDR2 YYEEEE. V gave up 2 bases and J gave up 5 bases; unmatched junction bases: 12. Here the CDR3 DNA reads TGTGCCAGCAGCTTCGGGTGGGCTAGCGGGAGTGGTGAGACCCAGTACTTC. It yields the protein CASSFGWASGSGETQYF. The complete variable domain, with remaining parts taken from reference TRBV5-6 and TRBJ2-5, reads DAGVTQSPTHLIKTRGQQVTLRCSPKSGHDTVSWYQQALGQGPQFIFQYYEEEERQRGNFPDRFSGHQFPNYSSELNVNALLLGDSALYLCASSFGWASGSGETQYFGPGTRLLVL.

The chain carries TRBV3-1 (or the pseudogene TRBV3-2) and TRBJ1-1, with unresolved D. Germline lookup yields CDR1 LGHDT and CDR2 YNNKEL (reference sequence). The CDR3 is 14 amino acids. The V and J ends lost 0 bases and 1 base respectively, with 6 bases between them. CDR3 coding DNA: TGTGCCAGCAGCCAAGATGAGGGGAACACTGAAGCTTTCTTT. It encodes CASSQDEGNTEAFF.

The chain has TRBV3-1 (or the pseudogene TRBV3-2) and TRBJ1-2; 7 bases are a match to TRBD1. CDR1 is LGHDT and CDR2 is YNNKEL in the germline V gene (reference sequence). This CDR3 spans 13 amino acids. After removal of 3 bases from V and 7 bases from J, the junction contained 5 bases not matched to a gene. The CDR3 DNA follows: TGTGCCAGCAGCCACGACAGGGCGGCTGGCTACACCTTC. This sequence encodes CASSHDRAAGYTF.

V gene TRBV9 combines with J gene TRBJ2-7; 12 positions match TRBD2. The length of the CDR3 is 15 residues. The germline V gene has CDR1 SGDLS and CDR2 YYNGEE. Trimming at V came to 3 bases and at J to 8 bases, leaving 9 bases not matched to a gene. Written as DNA, the CDR3 is TGTGCCAGCAGCGGAACTAGCGGGAGGAATGGAAAGCAGTACTTC. Its protein product is CASSGTSGRNGKQYF.

The chain recombines TRBV2 with TRBJ1-2; 7 nucleotides agree with TRBD1. Trimming at V came to 4 bases and at J to 1 base, leaving 6 bases not matched to a gene. Germline assignment: CDR1 SNHLY and CDR2 FYNNEI. The CDR3 sequence is 15 residues long. This CDR3 is CASSGSGTDNYGYTF. In DNA, the CDR3 is TGTGCCAGCAGTGGATCCGGGACAGATAACTATGGCTACACCTTC.

This chain joins TRBV5-1 and TRBJ2-2; D might be TRBD2 (5 bases). Germline values: CDR1 SGHRS, CDR2 YFSETQ. V shed 4 bases and J shed 1 base, with 14 bases lying between them. The CDR3 runs to 16 residues. In DNA form, the CDR3 reads TGCGCCAGCAGCCTGGGCGGCGGGCGGAACACCGGGGAGCTGTTTTTT. It is translated as CASSLGGGRNTGELFF.

The rearrangement joins TRBV7-9 to TRBJ2-7, with a possible D match to TRBD1 (6 bases). This CDR3 has 14 residues. CDR1 and CDR2 from the germline V gene are SEHNR and FQNEAQ (reference sequence). V gave up 7 bases and J gave up 3 bases, with 16 bases separating them. Written as DNA, the CDR3 is TGTGCCAGCACCACGGCCGGGACATTCTACGAGCAGTACTTC. Protein: CASTTAGTFYEQYF.

The chain employs TRBV5-5 and TRBJ1-2; no definite D call. This CDR3 has 14 amino acids. With 0 bases removed from V and 7 bases from J, the gap between germline ends came to 13 bases. CDR1 and CDR2 from the germline V gene are SGHKS and YYEKEE (reference sequence). The CDR3 DNA follows: TGTGCCAGCAGCTTGGAGTGGGCGGGCGGTGGCTACACCTTC. Its protein product is CASSLEWAGGGYTF.

This chain joins TRBV19 and TRBJ2-3; TRBD1 aligns across 10 bases. V was pared by 5 bases and J by 6 bases, with 8 bases of the junction left unmatched. Germline CDR1 is LNHDA and CDR2 is SQIVND (reference sequence). The CDR3 length is 15 residues. The CDR3 nucleotides are TGTGCCAGTAGTTTTAGGACAGGGGGGAAGGATACGCAGTATTTT. Translating it yields CASSFRTGGKDTQYF.

Only a few counts were recorded for this clone. The J gene is TRBJ1-6, the V gene TRBV27; TRBD1 might be the D (5 bases). CDR1 is MNHEY and CDR2 is SMNVEV in the germline V gene (reference sequence). Trimming took off 0 bases at V and 9 bases at J, with 12 bases between the two ends. The length of the CDR3 is 15 residues. The CDR3 protein is CASSLSGTKGSPLHF. Here the CDR3 DNA reads TGTGCCAGCAGTTTATCCGGGACTAAGGGTTCACCCCTCCACTTT.

The CDR3 loop is CASSEGVRETQYF. The CDR3 nucleotides read TGTGCCAGCAGTGAAGGTGTCCGGGAGACCCAGTACTTC. V and J are TRBV6-1 and TRBJ2-5; D is unresolved. The germline CDR1 and CDR2 sequences are MNHNS and SASEGT. V was cut by 1 base and J by 5 bases, with 8 bases left in between. The CDR3 is 13 amino acids.

This chain links TRBV10-3 with TRBJ1-1; D not resolved. Germline V gives CDR1 ENHRY, CDR2 SYGVKD. The CDR3 loop spans 12 amino acids. CDR3 sequence: CATGVLGIEAFF. Written as DNA, the CDR3 is TGTGCAACCGGGGTTTTAGGTATTGAAGCTTTCTTT.

The rearrangement joins TRBV5-6 to TRBJ2-5, with 7 bases lining up with TRBD1. The J segment lost 4 bases and the V segment lost 3 bases, leaving 6 bases of the junction unmatched. Germline V gene lookup returns CDR1 SGHDT and CDR2 YYEEEE. The CDR3 totals 14 residues. Here the CDR3 reads CASSSTGVAETQYF. CDR3 coding DNA: TGTGCCAGCAGCTCCACAGGGGTTGCAGAGACCCAGTACTTC.

This clone was recorded a few times. The chain joins TRBV1 to TRBJ1-5; the D call of TRBD1 is as the table states it, not checked on the DNA. TRBV1 counts as a pseudogene. There are 16 residues in the CDR3. CDR3: CTSSLTGTGFNQPQHF. As DNA, the CDR3 is TGCACCAGCAGCCTTACCGGGACAGGCTTCAATCAGCCCCAGCATTTT.

The V call is TRBV14, the J call TRBJ2-5; a weak D match, TRBD2 (6 bases). The CDR3 covers 16 residues. The germline V and J ends were trimmed by 3 bases and 6 bases, with 20 bases remaining between them. Germline CDR1 is SGHDN and CDR2 is FVKESK. The CDR3 sequence is CASSQPGDGGGKTQYF. CDR3 nucleotides: TGTGCCAGCAGCCAGCCGGGGGACGGTGGCGGGAAGACCCAGTACTTC.

The V and J genes are TRBV7-9 and TRBJ2-3, with 7 bases lining up with TRBD2. The germline gives CDR1 SEHNR, CDR2 FQNEAQ (reference sequence). The J segment lost 1 base and the V segment lost 6 bases, leaving 7 bases of the junction unmatched. The CDR3 totals 15 residues. The CDR3 nucleotides are TGTGCCAGCAGTCCACGTGCGGGGGGCACAGATACGCAGTATTTT. Translating it yields CASSPRAGGTDTQYF.

The V call is TRBV9, the J call TRBJ2-2; D ambiguous. This CDR3 is 15 amino acids long. CDR1 SGDLS and CDR2 YYNGEE come from the germline V gene. V lost 4 bases and J lost 7, with 17 bases in between. CDR3 protein: CASSSHFSVNGELFF. CDR3 in DNA: TGTGCCAGCAGCTCACATTTCAGTGTAAACGGGGAGCTGTTTTTT.

In its sample, this clone was seen once. This rearrangement joins TRBV2 to TRBJ2-1, with 9 bases identical to TRBD2. This CDR3 has 16 amino acids. V was clipped by 3 bases and J by 5 bases; unmatched bases: 8. Germline loops: CDR1 SNHLY, CDR2 FYNNEI. This CDR3 is CASSDADSGGDNEQFF. The CDR3 coding sequence is TGTGCCAGCAGTGATGCCGATAGCGGGGGTGACAATGAGCAGTTCTTC. Full variable domain (remainder filled in from reference TRBV2 and TRBJ2-1): EPEVTQTPSHQVTQMGQEVILRCVPISNHLYFYWYRQILGQKVEFLVSFYNNEISEKSEIFDDQFSVERPDGSNFTLKIRSTKLEDSAMYFCASSDADSGGDNEQFFGPGTRLTVL.

The chain joins TRBV15 to TRBJ2-7; TRBD2 aligns across 9 bases. V was pared by 4 bases and J by 6 bases, with 10 bases of the junction left unmatched. In germline, CDR1 is LNHNV, CDR2 YYDKDF (reference sequence). CDR3 length: 15 amino acids. The CDR3, as DNA: TGTGCCACCAGCATCCGAATTAGCGGGAGTCCCGAGCAGTACTTC. It is translated as CATSIRISGSPEQYF.

The chain joins TRBV5-1 to TRBJ2-3, with D hard to call. Germline V gene data show CDR1 as SGHRS and CDR2 as YFSETQ. The CDR3 is made up of 15 amino acids. Trimming shortened V by 0 bases and J by 2 bases, and 10 bases separated the two germline ends. The CDR3 sequence: CASSLGAGFTDTQYF. The CDR3 nucleotides are TGCGCCAGCAGCTTGGGGGCAGGTTTCACAGATACGCAGTATTTT.

The rearrangement joins TRBV7-9 to TRBJ2-3; 10 bases match TRBD2. V dropped 4 bases and J dropped 4; count of bases not matched to a gene: 2. The CDR3 contains 14 residues. Germline CDR1 reads SEHNR; CDR2 reads FQNEAQ (reference sequence). The DNA for the CDR3 is TGTGCCAGCAGCTCTAGCGGGAGTCCAGATACGCAGTATTTT. Protein: CASSSSGSPDTQYF.

The rearrangement joins TRBV2 to TRBJ2-1; D perhaps matches TRBD2 (5 bases). Deletions cut 2 bases from V and 4 bases from J, with 12 bases between. The CDR3 is made up of 15 amino acids. Germline V gene sequence: CDR1 SNHLY, CDR2 FYNNEI. CDR3 amino acids: CASSERAASYNEQFF. Written as DNA, the CDR3 is TGTGCCAGCAGTGAAAGAGCGGCTAGTTACAATGAGCAGTTCTTC.

The chain is built from TRBV6-1 and TRBJ2-3; D is perhaps TRBD2 (6 bases). The CDR3 consists of 14 residues. CDR1 and CDR2 from the germline V gene are MNHNS and SASEGT. Trimming removed 2 bases at V and 5 bases at J, with 11 bases between. The DNA for the CDR3 is TGTGCCAGCAGTGAATACGGAGGGGTAGATACGCAGTATTTT. This translates into CASSEYGGVDTQYF.

V and J are TRBV6-5 and TRBJ1-2; tentatively, D is TRBD1 (6 bases). The CDR3 totals 14 residues. Germline CDR1 MNHEY, CDR2 SVGAGI. V was pared by 0 bases and J by 4 bases, with 9 bases between. The CDR3 sequence is CASSYSGGGYGYTF. DNA of the CDR3: TGTGCCAGCAGTTACTCAGGGGGGGGCTATGGCTACACCTTC.

The genes are TRBV7-8 and TRBJ2-3, with no clear D. The V and J ends lost 1 base and 0 bases respectively, with 11 bases between them. The CDR3 runs 16 residues. Germline CDR1 SGHVS, CDR2 FQNEAQ. The CDR3 region has the DNA TGTGCCAGCAGCTTAGTCGGCGGAGCTAGCACAGATACGCAGTATTTT. This encodes CASSLVGGASTDTQYF.